This T cell receptor (beta chain) was recovered during a study of T cell clones after liver transplantation. Study conclusions and caveats: The donor-reactive repertoire was only partly measurable in a couple of subjects, lacking donor cells.

Comment on this clone: Its antigen is not identified.

Profiled with immunoSEQ multiplex PCR; TCRdb holds only in-frame clones, not every one. The sample records about 120,000 clones, about nine tenths being singletons. The receptor comes from a human patient who received a liver transplant. Some T cells may have originated in the graft donor. Sequencing used CD4+ T cells from blood, obtained 12 months after liver transplant.

The DNA for the CDR3 is TGTGCCAGCAGCCTCAGACAGGACAATCAGCCCCAGCATTTT. It translates to CASSLRQDNQPQHF. The V gene is TRBV9, the J gene TRBJ1-5; TRBD1 might be the D (6 bases). V shed 4 bases and J shed 3 bases, with 11 bases lying between them. CDR1 SGDLS and CDR2 YYNGEE come from the germline V gene. This CDR3 region has 14 residues.